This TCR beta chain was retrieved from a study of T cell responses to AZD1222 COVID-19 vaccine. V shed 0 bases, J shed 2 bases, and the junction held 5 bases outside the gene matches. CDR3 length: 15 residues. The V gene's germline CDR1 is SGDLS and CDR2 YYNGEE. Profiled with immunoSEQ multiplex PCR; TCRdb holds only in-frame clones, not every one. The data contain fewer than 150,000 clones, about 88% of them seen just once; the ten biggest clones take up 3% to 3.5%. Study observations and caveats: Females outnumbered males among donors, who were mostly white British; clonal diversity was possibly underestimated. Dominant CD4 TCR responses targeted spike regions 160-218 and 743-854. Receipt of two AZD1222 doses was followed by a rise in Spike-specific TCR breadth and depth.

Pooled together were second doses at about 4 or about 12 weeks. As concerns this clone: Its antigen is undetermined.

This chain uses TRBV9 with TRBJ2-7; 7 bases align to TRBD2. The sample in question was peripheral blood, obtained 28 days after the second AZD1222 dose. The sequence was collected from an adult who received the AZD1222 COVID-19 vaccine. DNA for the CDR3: TGTGCCAGCAGCGTAGACTGGGGGGGTACCTACGAGCAGTACTTC. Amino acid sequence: CASSVDWGGTYEQYF.